This T cell receptor beta chain emerged from a study of blood T cell repertoires in COVID-19. Per the original methods: Counts of nucleated cells, estimated from reference gene primer amplification, were obtained. TCRdb's table, derived via immunoSEQ multiplex PCR, lists solely in-frame clones and lacks some. V, J and clone size reflect that table, while D and trimming were determined from the DNA. The repertoire consists of tens of thousands of clones, with 75% to 95% occurring once and the leading ten covering roughly 7.4%. This CDR3 contains 17 residues. Per germline, CDR1 LGHDT and CDR2 YNNKEL (reference sequence). Germline trimming cut 4 bases from V and 1 base from J; bases unmatched to any gene: 8.

V is TRBV3-1 (or the pseudogene TRBV3-2) and J is TRBJ2-2; 8 bases agree with TRBD2. This sequence originates from a man aged 65 to 85 with active COVID-19. The material sequenced was peripheral blood. CDR3 sequence (DNA): TGTGCCAGCAGCCGCAGCGGGAGCCTAGGGAACACCGGGGAGCTGTTTTTT. It yields the protein CASSRSGSLGNTGELFF.